This entry is about one T cell receptor (beta chain). TCRdb ran MiXCR on the 5' RACE reads and lists one entry per CDR3 protein. This table holds 90,000 to 100,000 distinct CDR3 sequences, approximately 18% found once. The record originates from a study of T cells of healthy individuals. The CDR3 sequence is 13 residues long. Looked up from germline, CDR1 is MDHEN and CDR2 is SYDVKM. V lost 7 bases and J lost 4, with 13 bases in between. The receptor comes from a human donor in good health. V usage is TRBV28 and J usage is TRBJ1-1, with D tentatively TRBD1 (6 bases). CDR3 DNA: TGTGCCAGCACAGGGGCGGGCGGCACTGAAGCTTTCTTT. It is translated as CASTGAGGTEAFF.